The T cell receptor (beta chain) under discussion was sequenced for a study of T cell responses to AZD1222 COVID-19 vaccine. Findings and limits, study-wide: CD4 TCRs associated with vaccination spanned spike, dominating at 160-218 and 743-854.

Sequencing used immunoSEQ multiplex PCR; TCRdb keeps in-frame clones, though not all of them. Among 130,000 or so clones listed, approximately 90% were seen once. As for this clone: No antigen is known for it.

The V end was cut by 5 bases, the J end by 8 bases, with 15 bases between. The CDR3 consists of 13 residues. Germline CDR1 LNHDA, CDR2 SQIVND (reference sequence). Recipients boosted at about 4 weeks or about 12 weeks are pooled. The sequences come from peripheral blood, collected 28 days after the second AZD1222 dose. The chain carries TRBV19 and TRBJ1-2, with a possible D match to TRBD1 (6 bases). The source of this sequence is an adult who received the AZD1222 COVID-19 vaccine. The CDR3 sequence is CASSLRGGNGYTF. DNA of the CDR3: TGTGCCAGTAGTCTGCGCGGGGGCAACGGCTACACCTTC.